These 29 T cell receptor beta chains were all obtained from the same sample, sequenced in a study of CD8 T cells in Susac syndrome. The RNA, about 0.5 to 1 ug, was put through reverse transcription using random hexamers. TCRdb reanalysed the immunoSEQ multiplex PCR reads using MiXCR and keeps one entry per CDR3 protein. The repertoire consists of 330,000 or so distinct CDR3 sequences, with approximately 85% occurring once and the leading ten covering roughly 0.21%. What was sequenced was CD8+ T cells from PBMCs. These receptors all stem from a human donor with multiple sclerosis.

The J gene is TRBJ1-1, the V gene TRBV10-2; D unclear. The V end lost 7 bases, the J end lost 1 base, and 13 bases lay between the germline ends. The length of the CDR3 is 14 residues. Germline CDR1 reads WSHSY; CDR2 reads SAAADI. CDR3 sequence reads: CASNDQAGNTEAFF. CDR3 sequence (DNA): TGCGCCAGCAATGATCAGGCGGGGAACACTGAAGCTTTCTTT.

The chain has TRBV19 and TRBJ1-1; a weak D match, TRBD1 (5 bases). CDR1 LNHDA and CDR2 SQIVND come from the germline V gene (reference sequence). The germline V and J ends were trimmed by 5 bases and 4 bases, with 17 bases remaining between them. This CDR3 region has 15 residues. The CDR3 loop is CASSPIRVESTEAFF. CDR3 nucleotides: TGTGCCAGTAGTCCCATCAGGGTGGAGAGCACTGAAGCTTTCTTT.

The gene calls are TRBV12-3 or TRBV12-4 and TRBJ2-7, with D unclear. Trimming cost V 0 bases and J 2 bases, with 8 bases left between them. CDR3 length: 14 residues. CDR3 bases: TGTGCCAGCAGTTTAGCCGACATGACCTACGAGCAGTACTTC. Its translation: CASSLADMTYEQYF.

The rearrangement links TRBV23-1 to TRBJ2-3; 7 nucleotides match TRBD1. Being an ORF, TRBV23-1 has a function that is uncertain. This CDR3 has 15 residues. V lost 8 bases, J lost 2 bases, and 10 bases stayed unmatched. The CDR3 DNA sequence: TGCGCCAGCGGAAGGACAGGTCCCATCACAGATACGCAGTATTTT. Amino acid sequence: CASGRTGPITDTQYF.

The V gene is TRBV3-1, the J gene TRBJ2-7; 9 nucleotides align to TRBD2. The CDR3 spans 16 residues. Germline CDR1 reads LGHDT; CDR2 reads YNNKEL (reference sequence). V gave up 1 base and J gave up 3 bases; unmatched junction bases: 7. The CDR3 DNA reads as TGTGCCAGCAGCCAAGGTCAGCGGGAGGCTGGCTACGAGCAGTACTTC. Protein product: CASSQGQREAGYEQYF.

J is TRBJ2-7 and V is TRBV7-9; the D gene could be TRBD1 or TRBD2 (5 bases each). Germline V lookup: CDR1 SEHNR, CDR2 FQNEAQ (reference sequence). CDR3 length: 15 amino acids. The V gene lost 6 bases and the J gene lost 2 bases, with 17 bases spanning the gap. The CDR3 spells CASRHGTDPTYEQYF. The CDR3 nucleotides are TGTGCCAGCAGGCATGGGACGGATCCTACCTACGAGCAGTACTTC.

This clonotype came up a few times. The chain employs TRBV11-2 and TRBJ2-5; no clear D gene. The germline V gene has CDR1 SGHAT and CDR2 FQNNGV. The CDR3 runs 17 residues. V dropped 2 bases and J dropped 1 base, with 17 bases sitting between them. CDR3 loop: CASSLFPKTSLQETQYF. The CDR3 bases are TGTGCCAGCAGCTTATTTCCAAAAACCTCGCTCCAAGAGACCCAGTACTTC.

The chain carries TRBV15 and TRBJ1-5, with D unclear. This CDR3 region has 14 residues. Germline CDR1 reads LNHNV; CDR2 reads YYDKDF (reference sequence). Trimming stripped 5 bases from V and 5 bases from J, with 13 bases between. This CDR3 is CATSPRRGDQPQHF. The CDR3 nucleotides are TGTGCCACCAGCCCCCGGCGTGGGGATCAGCCCCAGCATTTT.

J is TRBJ2-1 and V is TRBV6-5; D unclear. V lost 5 bases and J 4 bases, leaving 9 bases between the germline ends. Germline assignment: CDR1 MNHEY and CDR2 SVGAGI. This CDR3 comprises 13 residues. The CDR3 sequence is CASSLNGYNEQFF. CDR3 in DNA: TGTGCCAGCAGTCTTAATGGGTACAATGAGCAGTTCTTC.

This clonotype was seen just once. The genes are TRBV7-9 and TRBJ2-1, with D possibly being TRBD2 (5 bases). Germline V gene lookup returns CDR1 SEHNR and CDR2 FQNEAQ (reference sequence). This CDR3 has 12 amino acids. Trimming shortened V by 3 bases and J by 10 bases, and 10 bases separated the two germline ends. The DNA for the CDR3 is TGTGCCAGCAGCTTCCCATTAGCGGAGCAGTTCTTC. It translates to CASSFPLAEQFF.

This clonotype was observed once. The rearrangement links TRBV20-1 to TRBJ2-1; D is perhaps TRBD1 (5 bases). The CDR3 is 17 residues long. Germline V lookup: CDR1 DFQATT, CDR2 SNEGSKA (reference sequence). The ends were cut back, 0 bases at V and 1 base at J, with 16 bases in the middle. CDR3 amino acids: CSARDQGIWSSYNEQFF. The CDR3 DNA reads TGCAGTGCTAGAGATCAGGGAATTTGGAGTTCCTACAATGAGCAGTTCTTC.

This clonotype was seen only a few times. This sequence joins TRBV27 and TRBJ2-1, with 13 bases aligning to TRBD2. Germline assignment: CDR1 MNHEY and CDR2 SMNVEV (reference sequence). The CDR3 spans 15 residues. With 2 bases clipped from V and 6 bases from J, the junction kept 1 base outside the gene matches. The CDR3 sequence: CASSLGTSGTNEQFF. The CDR3 DNA follows: TGTGCCAGCAGTTTAGGGACTAGCGGGACCAATGAGCAGTTCTTC.

The CDR3 DNA reads as TGTGCCAGCAGCTCCGGACTAGCGGGAGCATTAAGTGAGACCCAGTACTTC. Translation gives CASSSGLAGALSETQYF. The J gene is TRBJ2-5, the V gene TRBV7-6, with 13 nucleotides matching TRBD2. V was pared by 4 bases and J by 5 bases, with 10 bases of the junction left unmatched. Per germline, CDR1 SGHVS and CDR2 FNYEAQ. The CDR3 totals 17 residues.

This clonotype was detected a few times. This chain uses TRBV28 with TRBJ2-7; TRBD1 matches at 11 bases. The V and J ends lost 5 bases and 5 bases, in that order; junction bases with no gene match: 8. CDR1 is MDHEN and CDR2 is SYDVKM in the germline V gene. The CDR3 spans 15 residues. The CDR3 sequence is CASSLSGTGGDEQYF. The CDR3 coding sequence is TGTGCCAGCAGTCTGTCCGGGACAGGGGGAGACGAGCAGTACTTC. Drawing the rest from reference TRBV28 and TRBJ2-7, the complete variable domain is DVKVTQSSRYLVKRTGEKVFLECVQDMDHENMFWYRQDPGLGLRLIYFSYDVKMKEKGDIPEGYSVSREKKERFSLILESASTNQTSMYLCASSLSGTGGDEQYFGPGTRLTVT.

V and J are TRBV20-1 and TRBJ2-1; 12 nucleotides match TRBD2. From germline, CDR1 is DFQATT and CDR2 SNEGSKA (reference sequence). The CDR3 has 14 residues. The ends lost 3 bases at V and 4 bases at J; junction bases unmatched: 1. The CDR3 here is CSARTSGGYNEQFF. The DNA for the CDR3 is TGCAGTGCTAGGACTAGCGGGGGATACAATGAGCAGTTCTTC.

This sequence joins TRBV6-2 or TRBV6-3 and TRBJ2-7; no definite D call. V was clipped by 8 bases and J by 3 bases, with 8 bases between them. Germline V gene sequence: CDR1 MNHEY, CDR2 SVGEGT. This CDR3 has 11 amino acids. The CDR3 DNA reads as TGTGCCAGCTCTAGACTCTACGAGCAGTACTTC. This gives the protein CASSRLYEQYF.

This clonotype was found once. The chain combines TRBV6-5 with TRBJ2-1, with 7 positions matching TRBD2. This CDR3 region has 15 residues. V gave up 2 bases and J gave up 7 bases; unmatched junction bases: 8. Germline CDR1 MNHEY, CDR2 SVGAGI. This CDR3 reads CASSYGLVAGNEQFF. The CDR3 coding sequence is TGTGCCAGCAGTTACGGACTAGTGGCGGGGAATGAGCAGTTCTTC.

The count of this clonotype is one. The gene calls are TRBV5-6 and TRBJ1-4, with D possibly being TRBD1 (5 bases). Trimming removed 1 base at V and 8 bases at J, with 18 bases between. The CDR3 is made up of 16 amino acids. Germline loops: CDR1 SGHDT, CDR2 YYEEEE. CDR3 nucleotides: TGTGCCAGCAGCTTGTCCGCCCAAGGCGCAGGGGAAAAACTGTTTTTT. Translated: CASSLSAQGAGEKLFF.

The gene calls are TRBV3-1 and TRBJ2-3; TRBD2 is a possible D gene (6 bases). Germline CDR1 LGHDT, CDR2 YNNKEL (reference sequence). V was shortened by 4 bases and J by 2 bases, with 13 bases between the two germline ends. The CDR3 loop spans 15 amino acids. CDR3 nucleotide sequence: TGTGCCAGCAGCCCGGGACTTAGGGCCACAGATACGCAGTATTTT. It encodes CASSPGLRATDTQYF.

The sample holds a few counts of this clonotype. The CDR3 sequence: CASSWVDGEQFF. CDR3 nucleotides: TGCGCCAGCAGTTGGGTTGACGGTGAGCAGTTCTTC. The V and J genes are TRBV4-1 and TRBJ2-1; no firm D call. Trimming stripped 6 bases from V and 9 bases from J, with 12 bases between. Germline V CDR1 and CDR2: MGHRA, YSYEKL. This CDR3 is built from 12 residues.

The chain uses TRBV28 and TRBJ2-3; D unresolved. V lost 7 bases and J lost 7, with 9 bases in between. The CDR3 sequence is 11 residues long. In germline, CDR1 is MDHEN, CDR2 SYDVKM. The CDR3 coding sequence is TGTGCCAGCACCCTAGGTTATACGCAGTATTTT. It translates to CASTLGYTQYF.

The genes are TRBV30 and TRBJ2-3; 9 nucleotides match TRBD1. The CDR3 has 14 residues. Trimming at V came to 2 bases and at J to 7 bases, leaving 7 bases not matched to a gene. Germline V gene lookup returns CDR1 GTSNPN and CDR2 SVGIG (reference sequence). The CDR3 protein is CAWSLGTGIYTQYF. DNA for the CDR3: TGTGCCTGGAGTCTGGGGACAGGGATTTATACGCAGTATTTT. Drawing the rest from reference TRBV30 and TRBJ2-3, the complete variable domain is SQTIHQWPATLVQPVGSPLSLECTVEGTSNPNLYWYRQAAGRGLQLLFYSVGIGQISSEVPQNLSASRPQDRQFILSSKKLLLSDSGFYLCAWSLGTGIYTQYFGPGTRLTVL.

This chain links TRBV4-2 with TRBJ2-3, with 10 positions matching TRBD2. Germline values: CDR1 LGHNA, CDR2 YNFKEQ. The CDR3 has 15 amino acids. Unmatched junction bases numbered 2, after V lost 5 bases and J lost 0 bases. CDR3: CASSEAGGSTDTQYF. CDR3 coding DNA: TGTGCCAGCAGCGAAGCGGGAGGGAGCACAGATACGCAGTATTTT.

The gene calls are TRBV7-9 and TRBJ2-7; 11 bases map to TRBD2. In germline, CDR1 is SEHNR, CDR2 FQNEAQ (reference sequence). The CDR3 is 14 amino acids. Unmatched junction bases numbered 6, after V lost 5 bases and J lost 6 bases. The CDR3 coding sequence is TGTGCCAGCAGCACGGGACTAGCGGCGCGCGAGCAGTACTTC. Protein sequence: CASSTGLAAREQYF.

The V call is TRBV10-3, the J call TRBJ1-2, with D uncertain. The CDR3 is 13 residues long. V lost 7 bases, J lost 3 bases, and 12 bases lay in between. Germline-derived CDR1 and CDR2 are ENHRY and SYGVKD. The DNA of the CDR3 is TGTGCCATCATATTACCGCGGGACTATGGCTACACCTTC. This encodes CAIILPRDYGYTF.

This chain uses TRBV27 with TRBJ2-1; D perhaps matches TRBD1 (7 bases). V gave up 8 bases and J gave up 0 bases, with 11 bases separating them. CDR1 MNHEY and CDR2 SMNVEV come from the germline V gene (reference sequence). The CDR3 is 14 residues long. This CDR3 is CASGQGGSYNEQFF. The CDR3 coding sequence is TGTGCCAGCGGGCAGGGGGGCTCCTACAATGAGCAGTTCTTC.

The genes are TRBV11-2 and TRBJ2-7, with D tentatively TRBD1 or TRBD2 (5 bases each). In germline, CDR1 is SGHAT, CDR2 FQNNGV. There are 16 residues in the CDR3. V lost 5 bases and J lost 2, with 19 bases in between. The CDR3 region is CASSPGRGVSTYEQYF. The CDR3 nucleotides are TGTGCCAGCAGCCCTGGCCGGGGCGTCTCCACCTACGAGCAGTACTTC.

The gene calls are TRBV5-1 and TRBJ2-7; D might be TRBD2 (5 bases). The CDR3 runs to 13 residues. Looked up from germline, CDR1 is SGHRS and CDR2 is YFSETQ. V shed 2 bases and J shed 6 bases, with 12 bases lying between them. The CDR3 nucleotides read TGCGCCAGCAGCTTCGACGGGGTGGGCGAGCAGTACTTC. As protein: CASSFDGVGEQYF.

There are a few counts of this clonotype. The V call is TRBV10-3, the J call TRBJ2-1; no clear D. V lost 3 bases, J lost 6 bases, and 9 bases lay in between. CDR3 size: 13 residues. Germline V gene data show CDR1 as ENHRY and CDR2 as SYGVKD. CDR3 coding DNA: TGTGCCATCAGTGATTGGCAAGTCAATGAGCAGTTCTTC. Protein: CAISDWQVNEQFF.